The rows below give T cell receptor beta chains drawn from one sample of a study of blood T cells in healthy people across ages. TCRdb called the 5' RACE reads again in MiXCR, with one record for every CDR3 protein. The sample shows more than 650,000 distinct CDR3 sequences, about 24% of them seen only once. Source material: blood. These TCRs come from a man aged 65-85 years in good health. Each CDR3 is given with its conserved first and last residue. Each record gives: J gene, D gene, V gene, clone size, CDR3 DNA, CDR3 protein. A D gene is named only where the DNA matches it firmly. For some rows the clone size is stated as once, few or many, or as a class when expanded; others skip it.

TRBJ1-1 NA TRBV12-3/TRBV12-4 few TGTGCCAGCAGTTTAGCATTACGGGCTGAAGCTTTCTTT CASSLALRAEAFF
TRBJ2-2 NA TRBV29-1 NA TGCAGCGTTGAGGGGTATCACACCGGGGAGCTGTTTTTT CSVEGYHTGELFF
TRBJ2-5 TRBD1 TRBV6-6 few TGTGCCATTTCGGGACAGGTCCACCAAGAGACCCAGTACTTC CAISGQVHQETQYF
TRBJ2-2 TRBD2 TRBV29-1 few TGCAGCGTTCCCCGACTAGCGGGAGACACCGGGGAGCTGTTTTTT CSVPRLAGDTGELFF
TRBJ1-5 NA TRBV7-9 NA TGTGCCAGCAGCCCCTCGGGACCTGGCAATCAGCCCCAGCATTTT CASSPSGPGNQPQHF
TRBJ1-2 NA TRBV20-1 many TGCAGTGCTAACACTAACTATGGCTACACCTTC CSANTNYGYTF
TRBJ1-2 TRBD1 TRBV19 few TGTGCCACCAGGACAGGGGATCTTAATCCGGGTGGCTACACCTTC CATRTGDLNPGGYTF
TRBJ1-1 NA TRBV20-1 NA TGCAGTGATGGAGCTAGGGAGAACACTGAAGCTTTCTTT CSDGARENTEAFF
TRBJ1-3 NA TRBV9 few TGTGCCAGCAGCCTCCGCGACAGCCGCGTACTCTCTGGAAACACCATATATTTT CASSLRDSRVLSGNTIYF
TRBJ2-7 TRBD1 TRBV6-2/TRBV6-3 many TGTGCCAGCAGTTCCCCGTCGACAGGGGCCTACGAGCAGTACTTC CASSSPSTGAYEQYF
TRBJ2-7 TRBD2 TRBV12-3/TRBV12-4 many TGTGCCAGCAGTTTTGGTAGCGGGGCGATCTACGAGCAGTACTTC CASSFGSGAIYEQYF
TRBJ2-1 NA TRBV20-1 few TGCAGTGCCCGTTCCAGGGTCCTCTACAATGAGCAGTTCTTC CSARSRVLYNEQFF
TRBJ2-2 NA TRBV12-3/TRBV12-4 NA TGTGCCAGCAGTTTAGGGGGGACTGCTGGACGGGAGCTGTTTTTT CASSLGGTAGRELFF
TRBJ2-5 TRBD2 TRBV20-1 NA TGCAGTGCTAGGCTAGCGGGAGGGCCCTCTCTGGAGACCCAGTACTTC CSARLAGGPSLETQYF
TRBJ1-1 NA TRBV2 few TGTGCCAGCAGCACCAGCGAAGGGGCTGAAGCTTTCTTT CASSTSEGAEAFF
TRBJ1-4 NA TRBV28 NA TGTGCCAGCAGTGGGGCAGAGCTCGGAAAACTGTTTTTT CASSGAELGKLFF
TRBJ2-3 NA TRBV30 few TGTGCCTGGAGTACAGCGTATAGGACAGATACGCAGTATTTT CAWSTAYRTDTQYF
TRBJ1-6 NA TRBV12-3/TRBV12-4 few TGTGCCAGCAGTTTACGAGGGGAATCACCCCTCCACTTT CASSLRGESPLHF
TRBJ1-4 TRBD1 TRBV6-6 NA TGTGCCAGCGCGACAGGGGGGAGTGAAAAACTGTTTTTT CASATGGSEKLFF
TRBJ2-7 TRBD2 TRBV5-5 NA TGTGCCAGCACCACAGCCTCCTCTCTAGCGGGGACCGCCTACGAGCAGTACTTC CASTTASSLAGTAYEQYF
TRBJ1-1 TRBD1 TRBV12-3/TRBV12-4 few TGTGCCAGCAGCCAAACCGGGACAGCCACTGAAGCTTTCTTT CASSQTGTATEAFF
TRBJ2-5 TRBD1 TRBV7-8 NA TGTGCCAGCAGCTCAACGACAGGGCGCGAGACCCAGTACTTC CASSSTTGRETQYF
TRBJ2-5 NA TRBV9 few TGTGCCAGCAGCGTAGGCAGGAACGAAGAGACCCAGTACTTC CASSVGRNEETQYF
TRBJ2-3 NA TRBV28 many TGTGCCAGCAGCCCAAGGGGGGGGGCCACAGATACGCAGTATTTT CASSPRGGATDTQYF
TRBJ2-7 TRBD2 TRBV2 NA TGTGCCAGCAAGATTAGCGGGGGTAACGACGAGCAGTACTTC CASKISGGNDEQYF
TRBJ2-3 TRBD2 TRBV29-1 NA TGCAGCGCCCGGCGGGCTGGGACTAGCCTCACAGATACGCAGTATTTT CSARRAGTSLTDTQYF
TRBJ2-3 NA TRBV10-3 NA TGTGCCATCAGTGCTCATGAAAGCACAGATACGCAGTATTTT CAISAHESTDTQYF
TRBJ2-3 NA TRBV7-9 NA TGTGCCTGCAGCCAGGATTGGGGAGATACGCAGTATTTT CACSQDWGDTQYF
TRBJ2-7 NA TRBV12-3/TRBV12-4 NA TGTGCCAGCAGGAAGTTAACCTACGAGCAGTACTTC CASRKLTYEQYF
TRBJ2-3 TRBD2 TRBV12-3/TRBV12-4 few TGTGCCAGCAGACGAAGCGGGAGGGCATCAGATACGCAGTATTTT CASRRSGRASDTQYF
TRBJ1-2 NA TRBV20-1 NA TGCAGTGCTAGAGATTGGGCAGGGTTAATCAACTATGGCTACACCTTC CSARDWAGLINYGYTF
TRBJ1-2 NA TRBV19 NA TGTGCCAGTAGTATCGGGGCAGACCGGCCTGGCTACACCTTC CASSIGADRPGYTF
TRBJ1-1 TRBD1 TRBV12-3/TRBV12-4 NA TGTGCCGGCGGGGTTACAGGGGGCAAGGCTGAAGCTTTCTTT CAGGVTGGKAEAFF
TRBJ2-5 TRBD2 TRBV29-1 few TGCAGCGCCGATCCCAGGGCTAGCGGGCGGAAGACCCAGTACTTC CSADPRASGRKTQYF
TRBJ2-5 NA TRBV5-1 few TGCGCCAGCAGCGCTACTAGTTGGGCGGAGACCCAGTACTTC CASSATSWAETQYF
TRBJ2-1 TRBD1 TRBV5-1 many TGCGCCAGCAGCTTGGGGACAGGGTCCTATAATGAGCAGTTCTTC CASSLGTGSYNEQFF
TRBJ2-2 NA TRBV6-2/TRBV6-3 few TGTGCCAGCGTGCGCGGCGGGTGGACCGGGGAGCTGTTTTTT CASVRGGWTGELFF
TRBJ1-1 TRBD1 TRBV3-1 NA TGTGCCAGCAGCCATCTCGACAGGGAGAACACTGAAGCTTTCTTT CASSHLDRENTEAFF
TRBJ2-1 NA TRBV9 NA TGTGCCAGCAGCGTAATGGGGGCTTATGTCCACAATGAGCAGTTCTTC CASSVMGAYVHNEQFF
TRBJ2-5 TRBD2 TRBV29-1 few TGCAGCGTTGACCTAGCGGGAGGACAAGAGACCCAGTACTTC CSVDLAGGQETQYF
TRBJ1-6 NA TRBV30 NA TGTGCCTGGAAGGGCTTCGGGGGTTCACCCCTCCACTTT CAWKGFGGSPLHF
TRBJ2-1 TRBD1 TRBV9 once TGTGCCAGCAGCGAACTCCGGACGGACAGGGGCCCCTATCGGTTCTTC CASSELRTDRGPYRFF
TRBJ1-1 NA TRBV7-9 few TGTGCCAGCAGCTTGGGGGTTGCGAACACTGAAGCTTTCTTT CASSLGVANTEAFF
TRBJ1-2 NA TRBV3-1 NA TGTGCCAGCAGCCAGACACCCCGCTATGGCTACACCTTC CASSQTPRYGYTF
TRBJ2-1 TRBD2 TRBV20-1 NA TGCAGTGCTGGCGGGACTAGCGGACACAATGAGCAGTTCTTC CSAGGTSGHNEQFF
TRBJ1-4 TRBD1 TRBV20-1 NA TGCAGTGCTAGCAATAAGGGGACAGCGTCTTTT CSASNKGTASF
TRBJ1-4 NA TRBV6-5 few TGTGCCAGCAGTCGGACAGCTAGAAATGAAAAACTGTTTTTT CASSRTARNEKLFF
TRBJ1-2 TRBD1 TRBV6-2/TRBV6-3 NA TGTGCCAGCAGTTATCGCCCGGGACAGGGGGCGCATGGCTACACCTTC CASSYRPGQGAHGYTF
TRBJ2-1 NA TRBV6-6 few TGTGCCAGCGGTCGGACCTCCGTCAATGAGCAGTTCTTC CASGRTSVNEQFF
TRBJ1-1 NA TRBV18 NA TGTGCCAACTTCGGGGGAACTGAAGCTTTCTTT CANFGGTEAFF
TRBJ2-1 NA TRBV20-1 few TGCAGTGCTAGCGGCCGGGGCGGTCCACAGAAATCCTACAATGAGCAGTTCTTC CSASGRGGPQKSYNEQFF
TRBJ2-3 TRBD2 TRBV7-9 NA TGTGCCAGCAGCGACACTAGCGGGAGTCATGGTACGCAGTATTTT CASSDTSGSHGTQYF
TRBJ1-1 TRBD1 TRBV6-4 many TGTGCCAGCAGCCCGGGACAGGCCAGCACTGAAGCTTTCTTT CASSPGQASTEAFF
TRBJ2-2 NA TRBV12-3/TRBV12-4 few TGTGCCAGCAGTTTGGCGGTTACCGGGGAGCTGTTTTTT CASSLAVTGELFF
TRBJ1-2 NA TRBV27 few TGTGCCAGCAGTTTACACTGGAACTATGGCTACACCTTC CASSLHWNYGYTF
TRBJ2-1 TRBD2 TRBV9 NA TGTGCCAGCAGCGTAGGTCTAGCGGGGAGCGGGGGGTGGTACAATGAGCAGTTCTTC CASSVGLAGSGGWYNEQFF